This entry features one T cell receptor beta chain sequence. Its matching antigen is unknown. The sample belongs to a study of CD8 T cells in ankylosing spondylitis. It was by quantitative 5'-RACE with molecular barcodes that TCR beta libraries were made. A single record per CDR3 protein comes from TCRdb applying MiXCR to the 5' RACE reads. The data contain about 200,000 distinct CDR3 sequences, 7% to 8% of them singletons. Germline-derived CDR1 and CDR2 are SQVTM and ANQGSEA. This CDR3 comprises 14 residues. Study conclusions and caveats: CD8+ cells made up the disease-linked clones, which were relatively rare in peripheral blood. One TCR beta motif, made up of eight highly homologous variants, appeared characteristic of ankylosing spondylitis blood. Several of the motif variants were reported before in synovial fluid and blood from reactive arthritis.

The source is a male donor with ankylosing spondylitis. The chain is built from TRBV29-1 and TRBJ2-3; 7 nucleotides match TRBD2. The sample consisted of blood, either unsorted or a sorted T cell fraction (not recorded which). The CDR3 coding sequence is TGCGGCGCCGCGCTAGCGGAATTCACAGATACGCAGTATTTT. Residues: CGAALAEFTDTQYF.